This T cell receptor beta chain was profiled in a study of shared clonotypes between healthy human individuals. Notes on the study in general: Richness estimates generally favored naive over memory subsets.

Division of CD4+ cells produced a CD45RA+ naive subset and a CD45RA-negative memory subset. The CDR3 is made up of 16 amino acids. Germline V gives CDR1 SGHAT, CDR2 FQNNGV. V gave up 5 bases and J gave up 3 bases; unmatched junction bases: 9. Regarding this clone: Its cognate antigen is unknown.

The assay used deep level. This table comes from immunoSEQ multiplex PCR, and its TCRdb copy is limited to in-frame clones, with some not included. The data show roughly 1.4 million clones, 98% to 99% seen once. The V call is TRBV11-2, the J call TRBJ2-1; 8 nucleotides line up with TRBD2. Sequences were obtained from naive CD4+ T cells sorted from blood. Documented subset: CD45RA+ positively selected. The TCR sequence derives from a young man in good health. CDR3 sequence (DNA): TGTGCCAGCAGCCCTGGGACTAGGCATGGCTACAATGAGCAGTTCTTC. This translates into CASSPGTRHGYNEQFF.